This is a list of T cell receptor beta chains from one sample in a study of regulatory T cells in long-lasting Graves disease. TCRdb processed the multiplex PCR reads anew with MiXCR; each CDR3 protein has one entry. The sample contains about 470,000 distinct CDR3 sequences, roughly 21% of which appear only once. Sample: peripheral blood mononuclear cells (PBMCs), taken when the disease was refractory, from a patient treated with antithyroid drugs. Source of these receptors: a female donor with Graves disease. The CDR3 runs from the conserved cysteine through the conserved F or W. A D gene is named only where the DNA matches it firmly. A row's size may be missing; if present it is once, few, many or a size class.

v_call	j_call	d_call	clone_size	cdr3_nt	cdr3_aa
TRBV24-1	TRBJ2-1	.	.	TGTGCCACCAGTGATCCGCGGGCTAGGGGGTACAATGAGCAGTTCTTC	CATSDPRARGYNEQFF
TRBV25-1	TRBJ1-6	.	few	TGTGCCAGCAGTCTAAGGATATCTTCACCCCTCCACTTT	CASSLRISSPLHF
TRBV5-1	TRBJ1-2	TRBD1	few	TGCGCCAGCAGCCATAGACAGGGGGCAGGACCAAGTTCACATGGCTACACCTTC	CASSHRQGAGPSSHGYTF
TRBV29-1	TRBJ1-2	.	few	TGCAGCGTTGTCCCTCAGGGGCTGGATGGCTACACCTTC	CSVVPQGLDGYTF
TRBV5-5	TRBJ1-1	.	.	TGTGCCAGCAGCCCCGGACAGCGGGTGAACACTGAAGCTTTCTTT	CASSPGQRVNTEAFF
TRBV6-2/TRBV6-3	TRBJ1-1	.	many	TGTGCCAGCAGTTATAGCGGTAACGGGAACACTGAAGCTTTCTTT	CASSYSGNGNTEAFF
TRBV29-1	TRBJ2-7	.	few	TGCAGCGTTTTGGGGAGCTCCTACGAGCAGTACTTC	CSVLGSSYEQYF
TRBV6-5	TRBJ1-2	.	many	TGTGCCAGCAGTTACATAGACGGGACCTTCGGCTACACCTTC	CASSYIDGTFGYTF
TRBV14	TRBJ1-2	.	few	TGTGCCAGCAGCCCCGAGGGGGACATCTATGGCTACACCTTC	CASSPEGDIYGYTF
TRBV27	TRBJ2-7	TRBD2	many	TGTGCCAGCAGTTTAGGCGGGGGAGAGTCCTACGAGCAGTACTTC	CASSLGGGESYEQYF
TRBV10-3	TRBJ1-1	.	many	TGTGCCACTCTTCGAGTCAAGGGGGGGAACACTGAAGCTTTCTTT	CATLRVKGGNTEAFF
TRBV29-1	TRBJ1-4	.	few	TGCAGCGCCACGTCGGGGAGGTTCAGTGAAAAACTGTTTTTT	CSATSGRFSEKLFF
TRBV28	TRBJ2-2	.	many	TGTGCCAGCAGCCCGAGTCTGTACACCGGGGAGCTGTTTTTT	CASSPSLYTGELFF
TRBV3-1	TRBJ2-3	TRBD2	.	TGTGCCAGCAGCCAAGAGGGAGGGGATACGCAGTATTTT	CASSQEGGDTQYF
TRBV12-3/TRBV12-4	TRBJ2-7	.	few	TGTGCCAGCAGTAAGGCCCCATACGAGCAGTACTTC	CASSKAPYEQYF
TRBV7-9	TRBJ1-3	.	few	TGTGCCAGCAGCCTCAACAACGGAAACACCATATATTTT	CASSLNNGNTIYF
TRBV9	TRBJ2-7	.	few	TGTGCCAGCAGCGTAGATCCGGGTCACAACGAGCAGTACTTC	CASSVDPGHNEQYF
TRBV6-2/TRBV6-3	TRBJ2-4	TRBD1	few	TGTGCCAGCAGATTCCAGGGGGCTCGGGCCAAAAACATTCAGTACTTC	CASRFQGARAKNIQYF
TRBV9	TRBJ1-4	.	few	TGTGCCAGCAGCGTAGTGGGCCCAACTAATGAAAAACTGTTTTTT	CASSVVGPTNEKLFF
TRBV20-1	TRBJ2-7	TRBD2	few	TGCAGTGCTAGGCGGGAGGCGTTCAAGCAGTACTTC	CSARREAFKQYF
TRBV2	TRBJ2-3	.	.	TGTGCCAGCAGTCGGACACTGTATACGCAGTATTTT	CASSRTLYTQYF
TRBV10-3	TRBJ1-5	TRBD1	few	TGTGCCATCAGTGAGTCGGACAGGGAGGATCAGCCCCAGCATTTT	CAISESDREDQPQHF
TRBV19	TRBJ2-2	.	.	TGTGCCAGTAGTATCACAGGGTATGCTGGGGAGCTGTTTTTT	CASSITGYAGELFF
TRBV12-5	TRBJ1-1	TRBD1	many	TGTGCTAGTGGTTTGGTACAGGGGGGAAAGAACACTGAAGCTTTCTTT	CASGLVQGGKNTEAFF
TRBV20-1	TRBJ2-5	TRBD2	many	TGCAGTGCTACGGGACTAGCGGGAGTCGAGAGGGAGACCCAGTACTTC	CSATGLAGVERETQYF
TRBV29-1	TRBJ2-2	.	many	TGCAGCGTTGTGGCTAGCGCCAACACCGGGGAGCTGTTTTTT	CSVVASANTGELFF
TRBV27	TRBJ2-7	TRBD2	.	TGTGCCAGCAGTTTATTTCTAGCGGGGGTGTACGAGCAGTACTTC	CASSLFLAGVYEQYF
TRBV5-1	TRBJ2-7	TRBD2	few	TGCGCCAGCAGCCCTATAGCGGGAGGGCCCAATCTAATCGGCTCCTACGAGCAGTACTTC	CASSPIAGGPNLIGSYEQYF
TRBV19	TRBJ2-7	TRBD2	.	TGTGCCAGTAGTAAGGGACTAGCGGGATCGGAGCTATACGAGCAGTACTTC	CASSKGLAGSELYEQYF
TRBV20-1	TRBJ1-2	.	many	TGCAGTGCTACCACACAGGGTAACTATGGCTACACCTTC	CSATTQGNYGYTF
TRBV7-2	TRBJ2-4	TRBD2	many	TGTGCCAGCAGCCCGCCGGGTAGCGGGAGATCCGGAAACATTCAGTACTTC	CASSPPGSGRSGNIQYF
TRBV28	TRBJ1-6	.	many	TGTGCCAGCAGTTCCCTCAACCTCGACAGTTCACCCCTCCACTTT	CASSSLNLDSSPLHF
TRBV3-1	TRBJ1-1	TRBD1	.	TGTGCCAGCAGTCTTGGACAGGGGGAGGCTGAAGCTTTCTTT	CASSLGQGEAEAFF
TRBV18	TRBJ2-7	TRBD1	few	TGTGCCAGCTCACCTTCTATCGGACAGGTCTACTACGAGCAGTACTTC	CASSPSIGQVYYEQYF
TRBV6-2/TRBV6-3	TRBJ1-1	.	.	TGTGCCAGCAGTTACTCCGGAGCTGAAGCTTTCTTT	CASSYSGAEAFF
TRBV9	TRBJ2-2	.	few	TGTGCCAGCAGCCCGAGGGACCTCTTGAACACCGGGGAGCTGTTTTTT	CASSPRDLLNTGELFF
TRBV9	TRBJ2-7	.	.	TGTGCCAGCAGCGTAGATCCGGGGGGCCCGCAGTACTTC	CASSVDPGGPQYF
TRBV9	TRBJ2-7	.	few	TGTGCCAGCAGCGTAAACAGCGATTACGAGCAGTACTTC	CASSVNSDYEQYF
TRBV7-3	TRBJ1-1	.	many	TGTGCCAGCAGGCAATTCGGGGAGGACACTGAAGCTTTCTTT	CASRQFGEDTEAFF
TRBV7-3	TRBJ2-5	.	many	TGTGCCAGCAGCTTAGGGGGCGGGGCCCAAGAGACCCAGTACTTC	CASSLGGGAQETQYF